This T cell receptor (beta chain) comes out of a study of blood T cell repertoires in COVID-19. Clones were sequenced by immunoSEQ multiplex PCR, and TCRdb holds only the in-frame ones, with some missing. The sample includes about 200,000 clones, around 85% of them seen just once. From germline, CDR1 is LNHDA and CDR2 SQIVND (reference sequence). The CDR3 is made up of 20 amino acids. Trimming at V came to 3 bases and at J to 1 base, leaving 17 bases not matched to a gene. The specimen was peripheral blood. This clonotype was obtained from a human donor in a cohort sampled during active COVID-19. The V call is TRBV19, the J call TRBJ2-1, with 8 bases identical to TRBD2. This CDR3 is CASSIRGGRYSLGSYNEQFF. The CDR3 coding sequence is TGTGCCAGTAGTATCCGGGGCGGGAGGTATTCCCTAGGATCCTACAATGAGCAGTTCTTC.